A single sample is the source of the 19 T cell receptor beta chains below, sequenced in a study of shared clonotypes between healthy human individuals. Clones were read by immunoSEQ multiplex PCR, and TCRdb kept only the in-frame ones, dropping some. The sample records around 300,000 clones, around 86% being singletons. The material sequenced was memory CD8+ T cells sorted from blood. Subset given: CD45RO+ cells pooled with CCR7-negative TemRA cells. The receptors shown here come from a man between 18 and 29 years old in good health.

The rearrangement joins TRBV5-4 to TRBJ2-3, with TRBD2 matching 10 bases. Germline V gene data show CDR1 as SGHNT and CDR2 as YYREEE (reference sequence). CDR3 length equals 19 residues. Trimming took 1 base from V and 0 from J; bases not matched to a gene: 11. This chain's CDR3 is CASSLPGLAVETSTDTQYF. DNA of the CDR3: TGTGCCAGCAGCTTGCCCGGACTAGCGGTCGAGACCAGCACAGATACGCAGTATTTT.

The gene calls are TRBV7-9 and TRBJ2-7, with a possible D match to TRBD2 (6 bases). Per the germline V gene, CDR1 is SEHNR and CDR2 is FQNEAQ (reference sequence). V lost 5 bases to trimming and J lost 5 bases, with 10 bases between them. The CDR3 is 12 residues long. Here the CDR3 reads CASSSGPHEQYF. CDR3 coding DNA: TGTGCCAGCAGCAGCGGGCCGCACGAGCAGTACTTC.

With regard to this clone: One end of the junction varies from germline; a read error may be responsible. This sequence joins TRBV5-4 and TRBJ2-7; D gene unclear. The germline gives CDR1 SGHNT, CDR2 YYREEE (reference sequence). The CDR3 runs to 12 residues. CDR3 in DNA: TGTGCCAGCAGCTTGGGTTCCTACGAGCAGCACTTC. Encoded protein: CASSLGSYEQHF.

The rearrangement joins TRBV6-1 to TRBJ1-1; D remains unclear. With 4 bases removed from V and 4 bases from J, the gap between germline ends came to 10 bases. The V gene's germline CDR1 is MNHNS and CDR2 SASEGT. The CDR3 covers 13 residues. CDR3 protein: CASSARVFTEAFF. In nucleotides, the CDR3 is TGTGCCAGCAGTGCCCGGGTCTTCACTGAAGCTTTCTTT.

This CDR3 reads CASSPDRLAGGPVFDKNIQYF. The CDR3 coding sequence is TGTGCCAGCTCACCCGACCGACTAGCGGGAGGACCGGTGTTTGACAAAAACATTCAGTACTTC. The chain links TRBV18 to TRBJ2-4; TRBD2 matches 13 bases. Germline V gene sequence: CDR1 KGHSH, CDR2 LQKENI. This CDR3 region has 21 residues. V lost 3 bases, J lost 3 bases, and 17 bases stayed unmatched.

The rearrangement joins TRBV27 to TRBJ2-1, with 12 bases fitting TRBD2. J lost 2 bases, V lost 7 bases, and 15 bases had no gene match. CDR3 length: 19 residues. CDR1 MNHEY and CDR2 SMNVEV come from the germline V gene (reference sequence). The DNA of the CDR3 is TGTGCCAGCAATACAATAACGAGGGCTAGCGGGAGGGCCTACAATGAGCAGTTCTTC. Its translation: CASNTITRASGRAYNEQFF.

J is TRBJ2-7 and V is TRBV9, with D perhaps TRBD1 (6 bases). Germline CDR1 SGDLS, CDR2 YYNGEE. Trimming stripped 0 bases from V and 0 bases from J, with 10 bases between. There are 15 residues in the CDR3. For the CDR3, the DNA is TGTGCCAGCAGCGTAGCGGTAGGGGGCTCCTACGAGCAGTACTTC. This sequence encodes CASSVAVGGSYEQYF.

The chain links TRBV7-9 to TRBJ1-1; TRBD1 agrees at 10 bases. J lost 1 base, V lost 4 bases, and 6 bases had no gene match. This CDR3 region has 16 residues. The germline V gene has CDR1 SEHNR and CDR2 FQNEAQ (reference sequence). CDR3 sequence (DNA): TGTGCCAGCAGCTCCCGGGACAGGGGCCCGAACACTGAAGCTTTCTTT. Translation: CASSSRDRGPNTEAFF.

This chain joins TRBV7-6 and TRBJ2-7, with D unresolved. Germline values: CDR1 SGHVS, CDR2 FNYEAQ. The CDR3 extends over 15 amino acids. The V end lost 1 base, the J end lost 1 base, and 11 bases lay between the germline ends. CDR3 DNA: TGTGCCAGCAGCTTAGGGGTGGGCAGATCCTACGAGCAGTACTTC. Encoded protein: CASSLGVGRSYEQYF.

The CDR3 bases are TGCGCCAGCAGCTTGGGTAGCATGGCGGGGGGGCCTGAGGACACCGGGGAGCTGTTTTTT. Protein: CASSLGSMAGGPEDTGELFF. The chain couples TRBV5-1 to TRBJ2-2, with 9 bases that match TRBD2. The germline gives CDR1 SGHRS, CDR2 YFSETQ. The CDR3 extends over 20 amino acids. J was trimmed by 3 bases and V by 0 bases; bases with no gene match: 15. Together with reference TRBV5-1 and TRBJ2-2, the CDR3 gives the full variable domain: KAGVTQTPRYLIKTRGQQVTLSCSPISGHRSVSWYQQTPGQGLQFLFEYFSETQRNKGNFPGRFSGRQFSNSRSEMNVSTLELGDSALYLCASSLGSMAGGPEDTGELFFGEGSRLTVL.

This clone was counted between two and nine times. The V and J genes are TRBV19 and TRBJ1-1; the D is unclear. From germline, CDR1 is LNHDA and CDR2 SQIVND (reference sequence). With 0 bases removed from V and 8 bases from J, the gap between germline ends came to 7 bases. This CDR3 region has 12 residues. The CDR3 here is CASSIDGVEAFF. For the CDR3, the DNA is TGTGCCAGTAGTATAGATGGGGTCGAAGCTTTCTTT.

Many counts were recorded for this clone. The DNA of the CDR3 is TGTGCCAGCAGTTACTCTGAGCTCGTAGTATCCGGGGAGCTGTTTTTT. The encoded protein is CASSYSELVVSGELFF. The chain has TRBV6-5 and TRBJ2-2; D unclear. The germline V and J ends were trimmed by 0 bases and 6 bases, with 14 bases remaining between them. Germline CDR1 is MNHEY and CDR2 is SVGAGI. This CDR3 has 16 amino acids.

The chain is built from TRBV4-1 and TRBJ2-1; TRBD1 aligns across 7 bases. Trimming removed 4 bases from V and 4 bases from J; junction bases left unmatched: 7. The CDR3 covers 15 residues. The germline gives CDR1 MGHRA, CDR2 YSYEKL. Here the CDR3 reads CASSPRDSLYNEQFF. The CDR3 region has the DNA TGCGCCAGCAGCCCCCGGGACAGCCTATACAATGAGCAGTTCTTC.

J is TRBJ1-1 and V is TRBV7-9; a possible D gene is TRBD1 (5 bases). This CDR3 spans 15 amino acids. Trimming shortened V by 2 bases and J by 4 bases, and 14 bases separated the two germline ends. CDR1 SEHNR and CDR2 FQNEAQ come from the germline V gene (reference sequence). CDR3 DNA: TGTGCCAGCAGCTTACCGGGGACGGAGACCACTGAAGCTTTCTTT. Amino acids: CASSLPGTETTEAFF.

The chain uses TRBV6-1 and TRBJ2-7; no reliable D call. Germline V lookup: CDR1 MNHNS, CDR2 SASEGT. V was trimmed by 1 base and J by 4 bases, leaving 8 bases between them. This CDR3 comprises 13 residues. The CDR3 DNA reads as TGTGCCAGCAGTGAAGGGGATGTTTACGAGCAGTACTTC. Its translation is CASSEGDVYEQYF.

For the CDR3, the DNA is TGTGCCAGCAGTTTAAGTGGGAGTATACACGAGCAGTACTTC. Its protein product is CASSLSGSIHEQYF. The chain has TRBV27 and TRBJ2-7; weak D call: TRBD2 (5 bases). From germline, CDR1 is MNHEY and CDR2 SMNVEV (reference sequence). The V end was cut by 2 bases, the J end by 5 bases, with 13 bases between. This CDR3 region has 14 residues.

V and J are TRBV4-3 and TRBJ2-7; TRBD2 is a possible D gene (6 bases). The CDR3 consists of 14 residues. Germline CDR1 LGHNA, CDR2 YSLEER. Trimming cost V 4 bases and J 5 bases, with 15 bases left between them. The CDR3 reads CASSRGDFNDEQYF. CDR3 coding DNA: TGCGCCAGCAGCCGGGGGGACTTCAACGACGAGCAGTACTTC.

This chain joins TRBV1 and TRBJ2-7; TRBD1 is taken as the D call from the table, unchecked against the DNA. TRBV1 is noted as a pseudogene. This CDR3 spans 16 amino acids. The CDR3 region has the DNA TGCACCAGCAGCCAAGAGGTGGGGGACAGGTCTTACGAGCAGTACTTC. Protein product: CTSSQEVGDRSYEQYF.

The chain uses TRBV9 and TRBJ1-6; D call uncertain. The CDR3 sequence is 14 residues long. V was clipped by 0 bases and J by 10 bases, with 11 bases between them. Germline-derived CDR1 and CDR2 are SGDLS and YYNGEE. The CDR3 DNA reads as TGTGCCAGCAGCGTAGGAGTGAAAGAATCACCCCTCCACTTT. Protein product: CASSVGVKESPLHF.